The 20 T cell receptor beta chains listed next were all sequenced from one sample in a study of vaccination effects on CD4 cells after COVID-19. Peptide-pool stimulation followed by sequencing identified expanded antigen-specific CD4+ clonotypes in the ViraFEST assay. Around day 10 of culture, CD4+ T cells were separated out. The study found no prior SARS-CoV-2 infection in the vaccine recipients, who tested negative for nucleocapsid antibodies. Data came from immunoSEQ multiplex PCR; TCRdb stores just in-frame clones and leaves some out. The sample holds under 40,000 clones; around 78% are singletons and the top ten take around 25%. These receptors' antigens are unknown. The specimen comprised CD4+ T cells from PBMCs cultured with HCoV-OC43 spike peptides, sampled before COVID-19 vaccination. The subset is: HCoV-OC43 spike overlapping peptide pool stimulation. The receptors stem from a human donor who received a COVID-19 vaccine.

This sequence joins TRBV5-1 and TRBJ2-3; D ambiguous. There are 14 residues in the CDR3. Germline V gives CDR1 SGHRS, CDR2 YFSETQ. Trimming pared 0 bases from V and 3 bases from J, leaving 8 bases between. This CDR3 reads CASSLVPGTDTQYF. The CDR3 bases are TGCGCCAGCAGCTTGGTGCCTGGTACAGATACGCAGTATTTT.

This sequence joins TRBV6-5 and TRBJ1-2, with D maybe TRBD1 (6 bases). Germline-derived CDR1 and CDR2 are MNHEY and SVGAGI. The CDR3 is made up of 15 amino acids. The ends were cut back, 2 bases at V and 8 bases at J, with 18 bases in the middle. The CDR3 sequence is CASSYRNRVASGYTF. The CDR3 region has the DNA TGTGCCAGCAGTTACCGGAACAGGGTGGCCAGCGGCTACACCTTC.

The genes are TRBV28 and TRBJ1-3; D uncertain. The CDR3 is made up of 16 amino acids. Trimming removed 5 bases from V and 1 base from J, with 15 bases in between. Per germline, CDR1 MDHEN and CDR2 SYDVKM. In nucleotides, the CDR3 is TGTGCCAGCAGTCCGGGGTGGGCCTCTTCTGGAAACACCATATATTTT. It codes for CASSPGWASSGNTIYF.

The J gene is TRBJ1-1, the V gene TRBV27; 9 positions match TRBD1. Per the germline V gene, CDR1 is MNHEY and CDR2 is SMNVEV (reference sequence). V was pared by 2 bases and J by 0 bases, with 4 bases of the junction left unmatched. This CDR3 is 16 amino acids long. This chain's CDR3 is CASSLRQGGVNTEAFF. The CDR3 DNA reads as TGTGCCAGCAGTTTACGACAGGGGGGGGTGAACACTGAAGCTTTCTTT.

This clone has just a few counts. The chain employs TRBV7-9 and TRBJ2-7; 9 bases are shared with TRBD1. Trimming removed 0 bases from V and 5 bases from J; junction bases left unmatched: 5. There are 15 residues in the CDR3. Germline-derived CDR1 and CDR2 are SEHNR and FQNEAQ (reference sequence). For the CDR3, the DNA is TGTGCCAGCAGCTTAGCCGGGACAGGGTCGCACGAGCAGTACTTC. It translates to CASSLAGTGSHEQYF.

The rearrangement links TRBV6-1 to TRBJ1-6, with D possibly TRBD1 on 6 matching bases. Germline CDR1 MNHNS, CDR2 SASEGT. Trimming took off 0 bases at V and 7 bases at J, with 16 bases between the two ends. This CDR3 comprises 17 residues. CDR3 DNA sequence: TGTGCCAGCAGTGAAGCGCACCAGGGGCCAATGAATTCACCCCTCCACTTT. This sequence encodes CASSEAHQGPMNSPLHF.

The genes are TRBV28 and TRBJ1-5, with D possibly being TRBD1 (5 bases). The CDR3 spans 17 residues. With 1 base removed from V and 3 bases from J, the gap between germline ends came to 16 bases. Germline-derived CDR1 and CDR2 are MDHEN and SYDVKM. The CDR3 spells CASSLFGEGPPNQPQHF. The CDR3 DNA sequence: TGTGCCAGCAGTTTATTCGGGGAGGGGCCCCCCAATCAGCCCCAGCATTTT.

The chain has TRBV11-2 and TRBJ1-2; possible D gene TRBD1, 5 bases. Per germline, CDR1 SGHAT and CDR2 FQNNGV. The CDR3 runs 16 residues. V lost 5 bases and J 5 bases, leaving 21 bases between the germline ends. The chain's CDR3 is CASSSARDGEKYGYTF. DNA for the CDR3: TGTGCCAGCAGCAGCGCTCGGGACGGAGAAAAATATGGCTACACCTTC.

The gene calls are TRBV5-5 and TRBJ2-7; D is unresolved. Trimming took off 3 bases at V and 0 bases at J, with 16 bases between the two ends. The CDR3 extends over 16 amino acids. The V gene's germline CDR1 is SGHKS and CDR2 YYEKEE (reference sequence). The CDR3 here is CASSWSVGFSSYEQYF. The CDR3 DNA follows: TGTGCCAGCAGCTGGTCAGTGGGGTTCAGCTCCTACGAGCAGTACTTC.

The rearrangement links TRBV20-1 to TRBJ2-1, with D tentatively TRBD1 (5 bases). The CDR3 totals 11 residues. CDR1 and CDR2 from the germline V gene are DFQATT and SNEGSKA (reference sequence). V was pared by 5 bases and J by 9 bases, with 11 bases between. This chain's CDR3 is CSAPTRVEQFF. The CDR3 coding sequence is TGCAGTGCTCCTACCAGGGTTGAGCAGTTCTTC.

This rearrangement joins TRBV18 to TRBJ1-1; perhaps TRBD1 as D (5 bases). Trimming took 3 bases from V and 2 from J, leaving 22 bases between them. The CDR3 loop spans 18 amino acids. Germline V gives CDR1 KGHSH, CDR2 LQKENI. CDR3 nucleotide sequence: TGTGCCAGCTCACCTTATTGGGACTTTCGACGGGTCAACACTGAAGCTTTCTTT. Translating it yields CASSPYWDFRRVNTEAFF. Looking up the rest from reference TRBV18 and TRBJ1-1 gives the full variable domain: NAGVMQNPRHLVRRRGQEARLRCSPMKGHSHVYWYRQLPEEGLKFMVYLQKENIIDESGMPKERFSAEFPKEGPSILRIQQVVRGDSAAYFCASSPYWDFRRVNTEAFFGQGTRLTVV.

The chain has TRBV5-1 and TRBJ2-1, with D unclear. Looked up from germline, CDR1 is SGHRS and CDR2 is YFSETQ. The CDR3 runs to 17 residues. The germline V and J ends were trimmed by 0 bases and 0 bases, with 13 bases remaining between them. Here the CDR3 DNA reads TGCGCCAGCAGCTTGGTGGCGGCAGGAAGCTCCTACAATGAGCAGTTCTTC. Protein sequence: CASSLVAAGSSYNEQFF.

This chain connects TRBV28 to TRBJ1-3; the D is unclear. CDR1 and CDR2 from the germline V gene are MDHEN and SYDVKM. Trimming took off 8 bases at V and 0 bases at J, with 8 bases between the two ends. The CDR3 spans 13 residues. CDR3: CASDVGSGNTIYF. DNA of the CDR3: TGTGCCAGCGATGTGGGCTCTGGAAACACCATATATTTT. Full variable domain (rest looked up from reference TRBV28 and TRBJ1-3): DVKVTQSSRYLVKRTGEKVFLECVQDMDHENMFWYRQDPGLGLRLIYFSYDVKMKEKGDIPEGYSVSREKKERFSLILESASTNQTSMYLCASDVGSGNTIYFGEGSWLTVV.

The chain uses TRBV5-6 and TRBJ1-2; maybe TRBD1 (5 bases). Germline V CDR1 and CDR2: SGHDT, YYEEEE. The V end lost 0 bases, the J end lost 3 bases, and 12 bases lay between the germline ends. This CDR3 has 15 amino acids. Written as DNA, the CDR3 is TGTGCCAGCAGCTTGGGGGCCAGGGCCGACTATGGCTACACCTTC. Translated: CASSLGARADYGYTF. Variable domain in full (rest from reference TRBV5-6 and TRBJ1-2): DAGVTQSPTHLIKTRGQQVTLRCSPKSGHDTVSWYQQALGQGPQFIFQYYEEEERQRGNFPDRFSGHQFPNYSSELNVNALLLGDSALYLCASSLGARADYGYTFGSGTRLTVV.

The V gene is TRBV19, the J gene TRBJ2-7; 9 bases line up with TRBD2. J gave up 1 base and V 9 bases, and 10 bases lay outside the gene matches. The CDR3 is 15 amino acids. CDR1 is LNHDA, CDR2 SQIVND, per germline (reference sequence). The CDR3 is CASQEQRGVSYEQYF. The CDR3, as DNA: TGTGCCAGCCAAGAGCAGCGGGGGGTTTCCTACGAGCAGTACTTC. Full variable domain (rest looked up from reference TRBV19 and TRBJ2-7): DGGITQSPKYLFRKEGQNVTLSCEQNLNHDAMYWYRQDPGQGLRLIYYSQIVNDFQKGDIAEGYSVSREKKESFPLTVTSAQKNPTAFYLCASQEQRGVSYEQYFGPGTRLTVT.

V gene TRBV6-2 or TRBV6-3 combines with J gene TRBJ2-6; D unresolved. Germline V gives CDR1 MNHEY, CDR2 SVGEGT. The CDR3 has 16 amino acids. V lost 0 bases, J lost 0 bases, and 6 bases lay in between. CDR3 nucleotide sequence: TGTGCCAGCAGTTACTCCTGGGACTCTGGGGCCAACGTCCTGACTTTC. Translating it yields CASSYSWDSGANVLTF.

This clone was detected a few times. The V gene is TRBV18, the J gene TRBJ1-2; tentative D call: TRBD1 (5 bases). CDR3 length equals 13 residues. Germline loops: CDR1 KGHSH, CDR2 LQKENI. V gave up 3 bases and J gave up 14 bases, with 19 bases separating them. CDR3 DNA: TGTGCCAGCTCACCGTCACAGGAGACCTTTCGAACCTTC. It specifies CASSPSQETFRTF. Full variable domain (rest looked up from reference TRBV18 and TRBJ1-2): NAGVMQNPRHLVRRRGQEARLRCSPMKGHSHVYWYRQLPEEGLKFMVYLQKENIIDESGMPKERFSAEFPKEGPSILRIQQVVRGDSAAYFCASSPSQETFRTFGSGTRLTVV.

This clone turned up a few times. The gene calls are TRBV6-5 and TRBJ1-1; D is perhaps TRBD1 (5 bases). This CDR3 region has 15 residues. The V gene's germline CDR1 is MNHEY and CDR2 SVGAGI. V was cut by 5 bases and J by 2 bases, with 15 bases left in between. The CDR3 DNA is TGTGCCAGCAGTACGCATTTATGGGGCAACACTGAAGCTTTCTTT. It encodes CASSTHLWGNTEAFF.

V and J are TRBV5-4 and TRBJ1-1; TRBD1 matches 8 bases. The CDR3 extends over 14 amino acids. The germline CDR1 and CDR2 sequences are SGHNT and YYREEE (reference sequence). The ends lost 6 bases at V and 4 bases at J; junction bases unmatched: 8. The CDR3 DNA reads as TGTGCCAGCACCGGCAGGGGGCGGCTCACTGAAGCTTTCTTT. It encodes CASTGRGRLTEAFF.

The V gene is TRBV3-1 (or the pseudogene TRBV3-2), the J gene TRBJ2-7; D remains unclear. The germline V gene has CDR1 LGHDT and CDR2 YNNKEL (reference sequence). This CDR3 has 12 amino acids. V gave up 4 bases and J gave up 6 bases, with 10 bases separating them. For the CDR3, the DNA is TGTGCCAGCAGCCTGAGGCGAGGCGAGCAGTACTTC. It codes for CASSLRRGEQYF.